This paragraph reports one T cell receptor (beta chain). The antigen is undetermined. These data come from a study of T cells after yellow fever vaccination. Germline values: CDR1 MNHNS, CDR2 SASEGT. This CDR3 contains 14 residues. V dropped 8 bases and J dropped 1 base, with 14 bases sitting between them. TCRdb independently ran MiXCR on the 5' RACE reads; one entry per CDR3 protein. The repertoire holds 500,000 to 650,000 distinct CDR3 sequences, with less than 20% as singletons. Study-level results: Weaker, the secondary response had a peak occurring faster, on day 5 versus 15. The CD4 and CD8 compartments had a small share of their clonotypes in common.

This clonotype originated in a man aged 18 to 30 who received the YFV17D yellow fever vaccine. This chain joins TRBV6-1 and TRBJ1-1; D remains ambiguous. Material: PBMCs, obtained around 5 days after the first yellow fever vaccination. The CDR3 region is CASLNKGWNTEAFF. The CDR3, as DNA: TGTGCCAGCCTAAACAAGGGATGGAACACTGAAGCTTTCTTT.